This T cell receptor beta chain comes out of a study of shared clonotypes between healthy human individuals. About the research overall: Serving as donors were two women and a few men, whose ages spanned 18 to 49.

The length of the CDR3 is 14 residues. CDR1 is SGHRS and CDR2 is YFSETQ in the germline V gene. Trimming took 3 bases from V and 8 from J; bases not matched to a gene: 7. Libraries were prepared by immunoSEQ multiplex PCR; TCRdb keeps only in-frame clonotypes and omits some of them. The sample shows about 480,000 clones, 75% to 80% of them seen only once. J is TRBJ2-1 and V is TRBV5-1, with 8 bases aligning to TRBD2. The sample was PBMCs. The receptor was derived from a woman between 40 and 50 years old in good health. Some clones in this sample may be carry-over from other donors' samples. CDR3 DNA: TGCGCCAGCAGCTGGACTAGCACTCGGGATGAGCAGTTCTTC. Translating it yields CASSWTSTRDEQFF.